This T cell receptor beta chain was sequenced for a study of cytomegalovirus exposure and HLA in healthy donors. Overall study findings and caveats: In vitro, a few CMV-associated chains proved specific for CMV antigens. A later analysis linked a missense DCLRE1C variant to TCR beta V- and J-gene trimming. In a later analysis, approximately 15,000 TCR beta sequences were associated with HLA alleles at 0.05 false discovery rate.

Donors counted as nominally healthy when sampled, yet unrecorded immune exposures were likely. With respect to this clone: Its antigen is unknown.

The PCR used 60 Vbeta and 13 Jbeta primers. The method was immunoSEQ multiplex PCR; TCRdb's version includes in-frame clones alone and lacks a portion of them. The table includes roughly 66,000 clones, less than 80% detected once. This sequence was found in a woman in her forties or fifties in good health and CMV-seronegative. Sequences were obtained from PBMCs.

CDR3 residues: CASSLGGTGVSTDTQYF. The CDR3 nucleotides read TGTGCCAGCAGCTTAGGGGGGACAGGGGTCAGCACAGATACGCAGTATTTT. This chain joins TRBV7-6 and TRBJ2-3, with 10 bases identical to TRBD1. Trimming at V came to 1 base and at J to 0 bases, leaving 4 bases not matched to a gene. Germline CDR1 is SGHVS and CDR2 is FNYEAQ. The CDR3 covers 17 residues.